One sample yielded the 4 T cell receptor beta chains listed below, sequenced in a study of identifying expanded T cells in peripheral blood. TCRdb's table, derived via immunoSEQ multiplex PCR, lists solely in-frame clones and lacks some. The top ten hold 3% to 4% of the sample, which has around 90,000 clones, around 88% seen once. Sequenced: blood. The receptors shown here come from a person aged 18 to 69 in good health.

The rearrangement joins TRBV5-1 to TRBJ2-7; 8 bases match TRBD1. The CDR3 is 15 amino acids. V shed 7 bases, J shed 6 bases, and the junction held 15 bases outside the gene matches. Germline V lookup: CDR1 SGHRS, CDR2 YFSETQ. CDR3 nucleotides: TGCGCCAGCTGGGACAGGAGGCAGGGAGTTTCCGAGCAGTACTTC. Translating gives CASWDRRQGVSEQYF.

The CDR3 protein is CASNSVAGGPYEQYF. CDR3 bases: TGTGCCAGCAACTCTGTAGCGGGGGGCCCCTACGAGCAGTACTTC. This chain uses TRBV11-2 with TRBJ2-7; 10 positions match TRBD2. The germline gives CDR1 SGHAT, CDR2 FQNNGV. The CDR3 spans 15 residues. Trimming took 7 bases from V and 2 from J; bases not matched to a gene: 8.

As DNA, the CDR3 is TGTGCCAGCAGCCCCCGACCCACCAGGGAATCAGATACGCAGTATTTT. The encoded protein is CASSPRPTRESDTQYF. The chain recombines TRBV5-4 with TRBJ2-3; a possible D gene is TRBD1 (5 bases). Germline CDR1 reads SGHNT; CDR2 reads YYREEE (reference sequence). This CDR3 is built from 16 residues. V lost 4 bases and J lost 4, with 19 bases in between.

The rearrangement joins TRBV5-1 to TRBJ2-1; 12 bases are a match to TRBD1. The germline CDR1 and CDR2 sequences are SGHRS and YFSETQ. The CDR3 covers 14 residues. V was clipped by 2 bases and J by 9 bases; unmatched bases: 3. In DNA, the CDR3 is TGCGCCAGCAGCTTAGGGACAGGGGGCGGTGAGCAGTTCTTC. Its translation is CASSLGTGGGEQFF.